The 21 T cell receptor beta chains presented below share a single source sample, sequenced in a study of T cell responses to AZD1222 COVID-19 vaccine (TCRdb year 2021). Library preparation employed the immunoSEQ multiplex PCR assay. In TCRdb, the immuneACCESS table is reduced to in-frame sequences with V and J assigned. These tables do not hold every clone; where another copy was compared, an unresolved V gene accounts for under half, and the others remain unexplained. The sample table holds 150,000 to 160,000 clones, of which 88% were seen once. Together, the top ten hold around 3% of the sample. In light of the paper, this sample's time point label describes: baseline before first vaccination. The specimen was peripheral blood, collected on day 0 of AZD1222 vaccination. These receptors were taken from an adult in good health.

The chain carries TRBV5-1 and TRBJ2-5; D is uncertain. The CDR3 is 14 amino acids. The ends were cut back, 0 bases at V and 5 bases at J, with 11 bases in the middle. Germline CDR1 reads SGHRS; CDR2 reads YFSETQ. CDR3 nucleotide sequence: TGCGCCAGCAGCTTGGCCCTAGACGGGGAGACCCAGTACTTC. This gives the protein CASSLALDGETQYF. The variable domain in full, completed from reference TRBV5-1 and TRBJ2-5, reads KAGVTQTPRYLIKTRGQQVTLSCSPISGHRSVSWYQQTPGQGLQFLFEYFSETQRNKGNFPGRFSGRQFSNSRSEMNVSTLELGDSALYLCASSLALDGETQYFGPGTRLLVL.

The chain is built from TRBV9 and TRBJ1-2; TRBD1 matches at 9 bases. Germline assignment: CDR1 SGDLS and CDR2 YYNGEE. The CDR3 has 15 residues. V lost 4 bases and J lost 4; bases outside the gene matches: 8. The CDR3 DNA is TGTGCCAGCAGCTCAACAGGGGGCGCGGGCTATGGCTACACCTTC. It translates to CASSSTGGAGYGYTF.

The chain joins TRBV15 to TRBJ1-1; 7 bases fit TRBD1. CDR1 is LNHNV, CDR2 YYDKDF, per germline (reference sequence). J was trimmed by 9 bases and V by 0 bases; bases with no gene match: 10. The CDR3 spans 15 residues. DNA of the CDR3: TGTGCCACCAGCAGAGATAAAACAGGGGAATCCCAAGCTTTCTTT. Protein sequence: CATSRDKTGESQAFF.

This clone was recorded only once. The CDR3 DNA reads TGTGCCAGCAGCTACCTCTACGAGCAGTACTTC. This gives the protein CASSYLYEQYF. This rearrangement joins TRBV7-2 to TRBJ2-7; D is uncertain. The CDR3 length is 11 residues. Trimming shortened V by 4 bases and J by 3 bases, and 4 bases separated the two germline ends. The V gene's germline CDR1 is SGHTA and CDR2 FQGNSA.

The chain has TRBV5-5 and TRBJ2-3; TRBD2 aligns across 7 bases. The V and J ends lost 0 bases and 4 bases, in that order; junction bases with no gene match: 2. This CDR3 has 14 residues. CDR1 is SGHKS and CDR2 is YYEKEE in the germline V gene (reference sequence). CDR3 protein: CASSLGGGADTQYF. The CDR3 nucleotides read TGTGCCAGCAGCTTGGGGGGAGGGGCAGATACGCAGTATTTT. Complete variable domain (other parts from reference TRBV5-5 and TRBJ2-3): DAGVTQSPTHLIKTRGQQVTLRCSPISGHKSVSWYQQVLGQGPQFIFQYYEKEERGRGNFPDRFSARQFPNYSSELNVNALLLGDSALYLCASSLGGGADTQYFGPGTRLTVL.

The J gene is TRBJ2-1, the V gene TRBV5-1, with 9 positions matching TRBD1. The V gene's germline CDR1 is SGHRS and CDR2 YFSETQ. The CDR3 runs to 14 residues. The V and J ends lost 0 bases and 9 bases, in that order; junction bases with no gene match: 4. CDR3 amino acids: CASSLETGGSEQFF. CDR3 DNA: TGCGCCAGCAGCTTGGAAACAGGGGGCAGTGAGCAGTTCTTC.

The genes are TRBV7-2 and TRBJ2-3; the D gene could be TRBD1 or TRBD2 (7 bases each). The V end lost 5 bases, the J end lost 5 bases, and 20 bases lay between the germline ends. Germline V gene lookup returns CDR1 SGHTA and CDR2 FQGNSA. The CDR3 extends over 16 amino acids. The CDR3 sequence is CASSIGQGGNIDTQYF. The CDR3 coding sequence is TGTGCCAGCAGCATAGGGCAGGGGGGGAATATAGATACGCAGTATTTT.

The chain employs TRBV27 and TRBJ1-2; no firm D call. Germline-derived CDR1 and CDR2 are MNHEY and SMNVEV (reference sequence). The CDR3 has 14 amino acids. V was shortened by 5 bases and J by 4 bases, with 14 bases between the two germline ends. The DNA of the CDR3 is TGTGCCAGCAGTGGAACGGGATCGGCCTATGGCTACACCTTC. Translating gives CASSGTGSAYGYTF.

The chain joins TRBV4-2 to TRBJ1-6; unclear D gene. Trimming removed 0 bases at V and 15 bases at J, with 15 bases between. The CDR3 has 14 amino acids. CDR1 and CDR2 from the germline V gene are LGHNA and YNFKEQ. The DNA for the CDR3 is TGTGCCAGCAGCCAAGATTCGACCGGCCTTGTCCTCCACTTT. Translation gives CASSQDSTGLVLHF.

This chain connects TRBV5-4 to TRBJ1-2; 8 nucleotides line up with TRBD1. CDR1 and CDR2 (germline): SGHNT, YYREEE (reference sequence). This CDR3 spans 14 amino acids. V lost 4 bases to trimming and J lost 4 bases; unmatched junction nucleotides: 6. In nucleotides, the CDR3 is TGTGCCAGCAGCCTCGACAGGGGCGCCTATGGCTACACCTTC. Protein product: CASSLDRGAYGYTF.

The gene calls are TRBV19 and TRBJ2-3, with D perhaps being TRBD1 or TRBD2 (5 bases each). CDR3 size: 15 residues. Trimming cost V 3 bases and J 4 bases, with 14 bases left between them. Per germline, CDR1 LNHDA and CDR2 SQIVND (reference sequence). The CDR3, as DNA: TGTGCCAGTAGTATCGACAGTGCGAGGGCAGATACGCAGTATTTT. Its translation is CASSIDSARADTQYF.

The chain couples TRBV5-4 to TRBJ1-6, with D perhaps TRBD1 (5 bases). The CDR3 loop spans 15 amino acids. From germline, CDR1 is SGHNT and CDR2 YYREEE (reference sequence). V shed 0 bases and J shed 10 bases, with 14 bases lying between them. CDR3 loop: CASSLAGGSSSPLHF. As DNA, the CDR3 is TGTGCCAGCAGCTTGGCGGGGGGGTCTAGCTCACCCCTCCACTTT.

The chain carries TRBV7-2 and TRBJ1-2; perhaps TRBD1 as D (5 bases). CDR1 and CDR2 from the germline V gene are SGHTA and FQGNSA. The CDR3 is 14 residues long. The V gene lost 5 bases and the J gene lost 4 bases, with 14 bases spanning the gap. CDR3 sequence reads: CASSVNGQAYGYTF. In nucleotides, the CDR3 is TGTGCCAGCAGCGTAAATGGACAAGCCTATGGCTACACCTTC.

This chain joins TRBV6-2 or TRBV6-3 and TRBJ2-3, with D tentatively TRBD2 (6 bases). The ends were cut back, 2 bases at V and 5 bases at J, with 8 bases in the middle. The germline V gene has CDR1 MNHEY and CDR2 SVGEGT. This CDR3 region has 13 residues. The CDR3 here is CASSYGGLDTQYF. In DNA, the CDR3 is TGTGCCAGCAGTTACGGGGGGTTAGATACGCAGTATTTT.

The chain joins TRBV14 to TRBJ2-7, with 10 bases that match TRBD2. There are 19 residues in the CDR3. J was trimmed by 3 bases and V by 5 bases; bases with no gene match: 19. The germline CDR1 and CDR2 sequences are SGHDN and FVKESK. This CDR3 is CASSNQAGGPTPRLYEQYF. The CDR3 nucleotides are TGTGCCAGCAGCAACCAAGCGGGGGGGCCCACACCGAGACTCTACGAGCAGTACTTC. The full variable domain, completed using reference TRBV14 and TRBJ2-7, is EAGVTQFPSHSVIEKGQTVTLRCDPISGHDNLYWYRRVMGKEIKFLLHFVKESKQDESGMPNNRFLAERTGGTYSTLKVQPAELEDSGVYFCASSNQAGGPTPRLYEQYFGPGTRLTVT.

This chain links TRBV7-2 with TRBJ2-5; the D gene is possibly TRBD2 (5 bases). This CDR3 region has 14 residues. CDR1 is SGHTA and CDR2 is FQGNSA in the germline V gene. Trimming shortened V by 3 bases and J by 2 bases, and 10 bases separated the two germline ends. The CDR3 region is CASSFVRGQETQYF. In DNA form, the CDR3 reads TGTGCCAGCAGCTTTGTTCGGGGACAAGAGACCCAGTACTTC.

V gene TRBV4-1 combines with J gene TRBJ2-7; no firm D call. Germline V lookup: CDR1 MGHRA, CDR2 YSYEKL. Trimming removed 0 bases from V and 0 bases from J, with 9 bases in between. The CDR3 totals 15 residues. CDR3 residues: CASSQEASHSYEQYF. In nucleotides, the CDR3 is TGCGCCAGCAGCCAAGAGGCATCCCACTCCTACGAGCAGTACTTC.

This rearrangement joins TRBV6-6 to TRBJ2-7; maybe TRBD1 (6 bases). The CDR3 is made up of 13 amino acids. Germline CDR1 reads MNHNY; CDR2 reads SVGAGI (reference sequence). V was clipped by 8 bases and J by 2 bases, with 13 bases between them. In DNA form, the CDR3 reads TGTGCCAGCCAGACAGGAAGGGCCTACGAGCAGTACTTC. The encoded protein is CASQTGRAYEQYF.

The rearrangement joins TRBV7-9 to TRBJ1-2; no reliable D call. CDR1 is SEHNR and CDR2 is FQNEAQ in the germline V gene (reference sequence). The V end lost 5 bases, the J end lost 4 bases, and 11 bases lay between the germline ends. The CDR3 runs to 13 residues. The CDR3 spells CASSLLDRYGYTF. The CDR3 bases are TGTGCCAGCAGCCTATTGGACCGCTATGGCTACACCTTC.

The chain uses TRBV29-1 and TRBJ1-2; D is unresolved. Germline lookup yields CDR1 SQVTM and CDR2 ANQGSEA. This CDR3 contains 10 residues. V lost 6 bases, J lost 2 bases, and 4 bases lay in between. CDR3 loop: CSVRNYGYTF. DNA of the CDR3: TGCAGCGTGCGGAACTATGGCTACACCTTC. Variable domain in full (rest from reference TRBV29-1 and TRBJ1-2): SAVISQKPSRDICQRGTSLTIQCQVDSQVTMMFWYRQQPGQSLTLIATANQGSEATYESGFVIDKFPISRPNLTFSTLTVSNMSPEDSSIYLCSVRNYGYTFGSGTRLTVV.

V usage is TRBV6-6 and J usage is TRBJ1-2, with D possibly being TRBD1 (6 bases). The germline V gene has CDR1 MNHNY and CDR2 SVGAGI (reference sequence). CDR3 size: 13 residues. The V and J ends lost 6 bases and 5 bases respectively, with 13 bases between them. CDR3 sequence reads: CASSFNRAYGYTF. For the CDR3, the DNA is TGTGCCAGCAGCTTTAACAGGGCGTATGGCTACACCTTC.